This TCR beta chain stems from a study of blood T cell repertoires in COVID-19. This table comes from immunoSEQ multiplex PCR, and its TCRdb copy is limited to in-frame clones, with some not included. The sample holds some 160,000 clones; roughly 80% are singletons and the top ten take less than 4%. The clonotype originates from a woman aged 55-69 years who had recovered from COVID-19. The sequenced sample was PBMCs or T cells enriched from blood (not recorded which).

DNA for the CDR3: TGTGCCACCAGTGATTGGGCCGGGACAGAAGAGACCCAGTACTTC. Amino acids: CATSDWAGTEETQYF. This sequence joins TRBV24-1 and TRBJ2-5, with 7 nucleotides matching TRBD1. CDR1 is KGHDR, CDR2 SFDVKD, per germline. The CDR3 consists of 15 residues. V lost 2 bases and J lost 3; bases outside the gene matches: 5.